A single sample is the source of the 27 T cell receptor beta chains below, sequenced in a study of cytomegalovirus exposure and HLA in healthy donors. The PCR made use of 60 Vbeta and 13 Jbeta primers. Measured with immunoSEQ multiplex PCR; TCRdb has only the in-frame clones, and not every one. Among approximately 240,000 clones listed, around 80% were seen once. Sequencing input: PBMCs. These receptors all stem from a woman aged 60-75 years in good health and CMV-seropositive.

The chain has TRBV19 and TRBJ2-3, with D perhaps matching TRBD2 (5 bases). V was shortened by 7 bases and J by 4 bases, with 15 bases between the two germline ends. The CDR3 sequence is 14 residues long. Germline V gene sequence: CDR1 LNHDA, CDR2 SQIVND (reference sequence). The CDR3 loop reads CASNDRWGADTQYF. The CDR3 region has the DNA TGTGCCAGTAACGATAGGTGGGGAGCAGATACGCAGTATTTT.

Details on this clone: The junction and the germline gene differ at one end; a read error may be behind it. The CDR3 nucleotides are TGTGCCAGCAGGGAAGGGCAGCCGGGCACCGGGGAGCTGTTTTTT. Translation gives CASREGQPGTGELFF. This chain uses TRBV6-1 with TRBJ2-2; unclear D gene. Germline assignment: CDR1 MNHNS and CDR2 SASEGT. The CDR3 has 15 amino acids.

The rearrangement links TRBV28 to TRBJ2-5; no clear D gene. The V end was cut by 3 bases, the J end by 0 bases, with 8 bases between. The length of the CDR3 is 14 residues. Germline assignment: CDR1 MDHEN and CDR2 SYDVKM. As DNA, the CDR3 is TGTGCCAGCAGTTTTGCCGACTACCAAGAGACCCAGTACTTC. This gives the protein CASSFADYQETQYF.

The chain couples TRBV5-1 to TRBJ1-1, with D tentatively TRBD1 (6 bases). The V gene lost 4 bases and the J gene lost 0 bases, with 13 bases spanning the gap. Germline CDR1 SGHRS, CDR2 YFSETQ. The CDR3 length is 15 residues. As DNA, the CDR3 is TGCGCCAGCAGCCCCGGGGCAGGGGTGAACACTGAAGCTTTCTTT. Translation gives CASSPGAGVNTEAFF.

The chain employs TRBV11-2 and TRBJ2-1; D is unclear. This CDR3 is built from 13 residues. CDR1 SGHAT and CDR2 FQNNGV come from the germline V gene. V lost 1 base to trimming and J lost 6 bases, with 7 bases between them. The CDR3 sequence: CASSLARLNEQFF. CDR3 in DNA: TGTGCCAGCAGCTTAGCCAGGCTCAATGAGCAGTTCTTC.

In this sample, this clone turned up a few times. The rearrangement uses TRBV18 and TRBJ2-7, with TRBD1 as a possible D gene (6 bases). CDR3 length equals 14 residues. In germline, CDR1 is KGHSH, CDR2 LQKENI. V lost 6 bases and J lost 0, with 12 bases in between. The CDR3 is CASSPGQISYEQYF. DNA for the CDR3: TGTGCCAGCTCCCCCGGACAGATCTCCTACGAGCAGTACTTC.

This clone was detected only a few times. The V call is TRBV6-1, the J call TRBJ2-1; D ambiguous. This CDR3 is built from 11 residues. From germline, CDR1 is MNHNS and CDR2 SASEGT. Trimming shortened V by 5 bases and J by 10 bases, and 9 bases separated the two germline ends. The CDR3 DNA reads TGTGCCAGCAGTCTCAAGCGAGAGCAGTTCTTC. The encoded protein is CASSLKREQFF.

This clone was counted only a few times. The rearrangement links TRBV4-1 to TRBJ2-3; 7 nucleotides line up with TRBD2. Germline V gives CDR1 MGHRA, CDR2 YSYEKL. V was clipped by 6 bases and J by 2 bases; unmatched bases: 5. CDR3 length: 14 residues. The CDR3 protein is CASRPLANTDTQYF. The CDR3 coding sequence is TGCGCCAGCAGACCACTAGCGAACACAGATACGCAGTATTTT.

The genes are TRBV9 and TRBJ2-5; the match to TRBD2 covers 7 bases. Per germline, CDR1 SGDLS and CDR2 YYNGEE. The CDR3 has 14 amino acids. Unmatched junction bases numbered 8, after V lost 4 bases and J lost 5 bases. The CDR3 spells CASSSGGWKETQYF. The CDR3 region has the DNA TGTGCCAGCAGCTCCGGGGGGTGGAAGGAGACCCAGTACTTC.

The V call is TRBV15, the J call TRBJ2-1; D uncertain. Trimming left V 2 bases short and J 7 bases short, with 12 bases between. Per the germline V gene, CDR1 is LNHNV and CDR2 is YYDKDF (reference sequence). This CDR3 region has 14 residues. Here the CDR3 DNA reads TGTGCCACCAGCAGACATGACTCTTTGAATGAGCAGTTCTTC. This gives the protein CATSRHDSLNEQFF.

The chain has TRBV5-5 and TRBJ2-3, with 8 bases identical to TRBD2. The CDR3 is 16 amino acids. From germline, CDR1 is SGHKS and CDR2 YYEKEE (reference sequence). Trimming removed 6 bases from V and 2 bases from J; junction bases left unmatched: 11. The CDR3 DNA follows: TGTGCCAGCACCCTGGGGACGGGGGGGGTCACAGATACGCAGTATTTT. This translates into CASTLGTGGVTDTQYF. Full variable domain (missing parts from reference TRBV5-5 and TRBJ2-3): DAGVTQSPTHLIKTRGQQVTLRCSPISGHKSVSWYQQVLGQGPQFIFQYYEKEERGRGNFPDRFSARQFPNYSSELNVNALLLGDSALYLCASTLGTGGVTDTQYFGPGTRLTVL.

This chain connects TRBV28 to TRBJ1-1; TRBD1 agrees at 12 bases. This CDR3 has 15 amino acids. The ends lost 5 bases at V and 6 bases at J; junction bases unmatched: 7. The germline V gene has CDR1 MDHEN and CDR2 SYDVKM. CDR3 sequence: CASSPPGQGASEAFF. In DNA form, the CDR3 reads TGTGCCAGCAGTCCGCCGGGACAGGGGGCCTCTGAAGCTTTCTTT.

On this clone itself: One junction end disagrees with the germline gene, perhaps due to a read error. The chain recombines TRBV7-9 with TRBJ1-2; maybe TRBD1 (6 bases). The CDR3 is 16 residues long. Germline loops: CDR1 SEHNR, CDR2 FQNEAQ (reference sequence). CDR3 sequence: CSSSQTLGQLGYGYTF. The CDR3 nucleotides read TGTTCCAGCAGTCAAACCCTCGGACAGTTGGGTTATGGCTACACCTTC.

This rearrangement joins TRBV18 to TRBJ2-7; 9 nucleotides align to TRBD1. CDR1 is KGHSH and CDR2 is LQKENI in the germline V gene. The CDR3 runs 13 residues. J lost 7 bases, V lost 6 bases, and 7 bases had no gene match. The CDR3, as DNA: TGTGCCAGCTCGCCCAGGACAGGGGCAGAGCAGTACTTC. It is translated as CASSPRTGAEQYF.

The J gene is TRBJ2-7, the V gene TRBV28; D possibly corresponds to TRBD1 (6 bases). The CDR3 is made up of 13 amino acids. The germline gives CDR1 MDHEN, CDR2 SYDVKM. V was cut by 1 base and J by 5 bases, with 9 bases left in between. The CDR3 loop is CASSLSTGNEQYF. CDR3 DNA sequence: TGTGCCAGCAGTTTATCTACAGGGAACGAGCAGTACTTC.

The chain joins TRBV2 to TRBJ2-7; no clear D gene. The CDR3 is made up of 12 amino acids. V lost 2 bases and J lost 7, with 9 bases in between. Germline V gene lookup returns CDR1 SNHLY and CDR2 FYNNEI. CDR3 protein: CASSESRWEQYF. The CDR3 nucleotides are TGTGCCAGCAGTGAATCGCGTTGGGAGCAGTACTTC.

This rearrangement joins TRBV28 to TRBJ1-1; D uncertain. CDR1 is MDHEN and CDR2 is SYDVKM in the germline V gene. V dropped 5 bases and J dropped 6 bases, with 10 bases sitting between them. CDR3 length: 12 amino acids. CDR3 region: CASSPGVAEAFF. CDR3 DNA: TGTGCCAGCAGTCCCGGGGTCGCTGAAGCTTTCTTT.

In this sample, this clone turned up once. The CDR3 reads CASSEGGGADYEQYF. The CDR3 nucleotides read TGTGCCAGCAGTGAAGGGGGCGGAGCAGATTACGAGCAGTACTTC. This chain uses TRBV2 with TRBJ2-7; perhaps TRBD1 as D (5 bases). The CDR3 totals 15 residues. Germline CDR1 SNHLY, CDR2 FYNNEI. V shed 1 base and J shed 4 bases, with 14 bases lying between them. Filled out from reference TRBV2 and TRBJ2-7, the complete variable domain reads EPEVTQTPSHQVTQMGQEVILRCVPISNHLYFYWYRQILGQKVEFLVSFYNNEISEKSEIFDDQFSVERPDGSNFTLKIRSTKLEDSAMYFCASSEGGGADYEQYFGPGTRLTVT.

V usage is TRBV7-9 and J usage is TRBJ2-2; 9 bases align to TRBD1. CDR1 is SEHNR and CDR2 is FQNEAQ in the germline V gene (reference sequence). The CDR3 contains 15 residues. V was clipped by 6 bases and J by 6 bases; unmatched bases: 8. The CDR3 DNA reads TGTGCCAGCAGTCGGGACAGGGTACAGCCCGGGGAGCTGTTTTTT. Translating it yields CASSRDRVQPGELFF.

This clone showed up just once. The rearrangement links TRBV18 to TRBJ1-5; D remains ambiguous. The CDR3 runs to 13 residues. V was cut by 8 bases and J by 5 bases, with 13 bases left in between. CDR1 is KGHSH, CDR2 LQKENI, per germline. The CDR3 nucleotides read TGTGCCAGCCGGCAGGACTGGGATCAGCCCCAGCATTTT. Its translation is CASRQDWDQPQHF.

The gene calls are TRBV2 and TRBJ1-6; 8 bases are a match to TRBD1. With V trimmed by 6 bases and J by 10 bases, 5 bases remained unmatched. CDR3 size: 13 residues. The germline gives CDR1 SNHLY, CDR2 FYNNEI. CDR3 bases: TGTGCCAGCAGGGACAGGGATGGGTCACCCCTCCACTTT. It codes for CASRDRDGSPLHF.

CDR3 amino acids: CASKQNGLDTQYF. CDR3 coding DNA: TGTGCCAGCAAACAGAACGGACTGGATACGCAGTATTTT. The chain combines TRBV27 with TRBJ2-3; the D gene is possibly TRBD2 (5 bases). The CDR3 sequence is 13 residues long. Germline CDR1 reads MNHEY; CDR2 reads SMNVEV (reference sequence). Trimming cost V 7 bases and J 6 bases, with 14 bases left between them.

Here the CDR3 reads CASSLAGDRGYEQYF. The DNA of the CDR3 is TGTGCCAGCAGCTTAGCTGGGGACAGGGGCTACGAGCAGTACTTC. The rearrangement links TRBV7-9 to TRBJ2-7; 10 bases fit TRBD1. Germline CDR1 reads SEHNR; CDR2 reads FQNEAQ (reference sequence). The CDR3 has 15 residues. Trimming at V came to 0 bases and at J to 3 bases, leaving 2 bases not matched to a gene.

The rearrangement joins TRBV6-5 to TRBJ2-7, with TRBD2 matching 9 bases. V lost 4 bases to trimming and J lost 3 bases; unmatched junction nucleotides: 4. Looked up from germline, CDR1 is MNHEY and CDR2 is SVGAGI. This CDR3 is built from 14 residues. The CDR3 DNA sequence: TGTGCCAGCAGTTTGACTAGCGGTCACTACGAGCAGTACTTC. Amino acids: CASSLTSGHYEQYF.

The rearrangement uses TRBV18 and TRBJ1-3, with TRBD1 matching 8 bases. CDR1 is KGHSH and CDR2 is LQKENI in the germline V gene. The CDR3 spans 14 residues. Germline trimming cut 2 bases from V and 6 bases from J; bases unmatched to any gene: 3. The chain's CDR3 is CASSPMTGENTIYF. CDR3 DNA sequence: TGTGCCAGCTCACCAATGACAGGGGAAAACACCATATATTTT.

The chain is built from TRBV2 and TRBJ2-4; D gene ambiguous. Germline V gene data show CDR1 as SNHLY and CDR2 as FYNNEI. The V gene lost 3 bases and the J gene lost 0 bases, with 6 bases spanning the gap. This CDR3 contains 14 residues. In nucleotides, the CDR3 is TGTGCCAGCAGTGACGAGGTAGCCAAAAACATTCAGTACTTC. This encodes CASSDEVAKNIQYF.

There are a few counts of this clone. The chain is built from TRBV28 and TRBJ1-4; TRBD1 matches 9 bases. Trimming cost V 6 bases and J 7 bases; bases outside gene matches: 12. This CDR3 contains 16 residues. Per germline, CDR1 MDHEN and CDR2 SYDVKM. The CDR3 here is CASSGNNRGQGEKLFF. The CDR3, as DNA: TGTGCCAGCAGCGGAAATAACAGGGGGCAGGGTGAAAAACTGTTTTTT.